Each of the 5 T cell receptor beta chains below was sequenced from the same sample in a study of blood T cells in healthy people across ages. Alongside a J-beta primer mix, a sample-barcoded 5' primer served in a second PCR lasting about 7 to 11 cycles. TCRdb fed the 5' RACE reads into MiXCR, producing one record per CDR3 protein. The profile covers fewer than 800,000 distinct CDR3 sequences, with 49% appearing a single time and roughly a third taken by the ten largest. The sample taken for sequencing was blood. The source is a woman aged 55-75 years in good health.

The CDR3 nucleotides are TGTGCCACCAGTGATTCAGCGAAGGTCTCAGAGACCCAGTACTTC. This codes for CATSDSAKVSETQYF. V usage is TRBV24-1 and J usage is TRBJ2-5, with D unclear. Between the trimmed V and J ends, which lost 2 bases and 4 bases, there was a span of 13 bases. Per germline, CDR1 KGHDR and CDR2 SFDVKD. CDR3 length: 15 amino acids.

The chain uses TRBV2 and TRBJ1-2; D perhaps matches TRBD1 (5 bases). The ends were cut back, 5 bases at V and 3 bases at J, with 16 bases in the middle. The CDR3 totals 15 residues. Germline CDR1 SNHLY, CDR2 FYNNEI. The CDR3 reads CASSWGWGEDYGYTF. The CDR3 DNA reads TGTGCCAGCAGTTGGGGTTGGGGGGAGGACTATGGCTACACCTTC. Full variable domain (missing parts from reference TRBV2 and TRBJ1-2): EPEVTQTPSHQVTQMGQEVILRCVPISNHLYFYWYRQILGQKVEFLVSFYNNEISEKSEIFDDQFSVERPDGSNFTLKIRSTKLEDSAMYFCASSWGWGEDYGYTFGSGTRLTVV.

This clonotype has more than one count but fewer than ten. Written as DNA, the CDR3 is TGTGCCAGCAGCCCTCTAGGAGCGGGGGGGGCAGGTACGCAGTATTTT. This codes for CASSPLGAGGAGTQYF. The rearrangement joins TRBV7-2 to TRBJ2-3; 10 positions match TRBD2. Germline V gene data show CDR1 as SGHTA and CDR2 as FQGNSA. The CDR3 contains 16 residues. With V trimmed by 5 bases and J by 8 bases, 13 bases remained unmatched. Full variable domain (remainder filled in from reference TRBV7-2 and TRBJ2-3): GAGVSQSPSNKVTEKGKDVELRCDPISGHTALYWYRQSLGQGLEFLIYFQGNSAPDKSGLPSDRFSAERTGGSVSTLTIQRTQQEDSAVYLCASSPLGAGGAGTQYFGPGTRLTVL.

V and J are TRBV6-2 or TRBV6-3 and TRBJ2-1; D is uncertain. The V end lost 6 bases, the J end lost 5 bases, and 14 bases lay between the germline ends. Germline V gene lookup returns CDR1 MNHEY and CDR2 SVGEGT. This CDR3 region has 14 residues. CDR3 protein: CASSPARINNEQFF. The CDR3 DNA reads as TGTGCCAGCAGCCCAGCAAGGATAAACAATGAGCAGTTCTTC.

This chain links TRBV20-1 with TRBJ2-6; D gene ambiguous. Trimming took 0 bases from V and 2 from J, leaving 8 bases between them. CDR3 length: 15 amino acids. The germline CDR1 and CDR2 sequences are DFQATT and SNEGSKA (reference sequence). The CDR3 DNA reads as TGCAGTGCTAGAGACGTAGGACCTGGGGCCAACGTCCTGACTTTC. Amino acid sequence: CSARDVGPGANVLTF.